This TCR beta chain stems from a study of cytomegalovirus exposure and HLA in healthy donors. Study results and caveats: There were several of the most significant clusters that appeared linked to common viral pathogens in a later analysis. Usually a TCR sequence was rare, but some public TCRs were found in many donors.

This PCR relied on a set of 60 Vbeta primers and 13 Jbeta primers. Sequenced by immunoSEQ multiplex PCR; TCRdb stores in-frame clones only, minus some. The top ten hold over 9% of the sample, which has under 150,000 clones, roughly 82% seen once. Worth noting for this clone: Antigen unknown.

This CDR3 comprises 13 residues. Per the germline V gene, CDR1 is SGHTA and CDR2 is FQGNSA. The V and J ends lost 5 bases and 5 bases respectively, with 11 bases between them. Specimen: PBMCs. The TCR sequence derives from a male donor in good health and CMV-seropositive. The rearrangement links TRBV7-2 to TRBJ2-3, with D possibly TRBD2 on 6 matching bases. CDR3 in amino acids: CASSPRRGDTQYF. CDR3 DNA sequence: TGTGCCAGCAGCCCACGGAGGGGAGATACGCAGTATTTT.